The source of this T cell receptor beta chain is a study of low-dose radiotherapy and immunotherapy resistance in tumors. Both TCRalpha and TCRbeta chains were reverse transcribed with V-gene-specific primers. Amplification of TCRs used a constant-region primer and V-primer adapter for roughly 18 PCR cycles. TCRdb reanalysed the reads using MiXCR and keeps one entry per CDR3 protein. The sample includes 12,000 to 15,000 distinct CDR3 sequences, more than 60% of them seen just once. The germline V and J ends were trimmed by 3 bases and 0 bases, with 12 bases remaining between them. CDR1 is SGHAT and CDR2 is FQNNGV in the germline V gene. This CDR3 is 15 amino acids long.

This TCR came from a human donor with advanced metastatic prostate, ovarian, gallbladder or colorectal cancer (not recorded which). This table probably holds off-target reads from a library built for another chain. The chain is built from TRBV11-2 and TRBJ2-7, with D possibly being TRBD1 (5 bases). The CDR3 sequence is CASSFNGGASYEQYF. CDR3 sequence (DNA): TGTGCCAGCAGCTTCAACGGTGGGGCCTCCTACGAGCAGTACTTC. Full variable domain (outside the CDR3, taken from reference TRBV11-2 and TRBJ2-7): EAGVAQSPRYKIIEKRQSVAFWCNPISGHATLYWYQQILGQGPKLLIQFQNNGVVDDSQLPKDRFSAERLKGVDSTLKIQPAKLEDSAVYLCASSFNGGASYEQYFGPGTRLTVT.